The next 21 T cell receptor beta chains were all read from a single sample in a study of blood T cell repertoires in COVID-19. Here immunoSEQ multiplex PCR was the method, and the copy in TCRdb shows in-frame clones only, minus some. The top ten hold approximately 5.4% of the sample, which has approximately 190,000 clones, around four fifths seen once. The sample comprised peripheral blood. These receptors were collected from a woman aged 25 to 39 with acute or convalescent COVID-19.

The chain employs TRBV6-2 or TRBV6-3 and TRBJ1-6, with 8 positions matching TRBD1. J lost 7 bases, V lost 5 bases, and 10 bases had no gene match. CDR3 size: 16 residues. Germline assignment: CDR1 MNHEY and CDR2 SVGEGT. CDR3: CASSLTGQGKNSPLHF. As DNA, the CDR3 is TGTGCCAGCAGTCTCACCGGACAGGGAAAAAATTCACCCCTCCACTTT.

The table lists this clone with a count of one. The gene calls are TRBV7-9 and TRBJ2-5, with 12 bases that match TRBD2. CDR1 SEHNR and CDR2 FQNEAQ come from the germline V gene (reference sequence). The CDR3 contains 16 residues. V dropped 7 bases and J dropped 2; count of bases not matched to a gene: 8. CDR3 in amino acids: CASNPGLAGEQETQYF. Written as DNA, the CDR3 is TGTGCCAGCAATCCGGGACTAGCGGGCGAGCAAGAGACCCAGTACTTC.

This clone was detected only a few times. This rearrangement joins TRBV28 to TRBJ1-1; maybe TRBD1 (5 bases). Germline CDR1 is MDHEN and CDR2 is SYDVKM. Deletions cut 8 bases from V and 4 bases from J, with 20 bases between. The CDR3 runs to 15 residues. The CDR3 here is CASGLLRPQGTEAFF. CDR3 bases: TGTGCCAGCGGGCTACTTCGGCCCCAGGGCACTGAAGCTTTCTTT.

This clone appeared once. The gene calls are TRBV4-2 and TRBJ2-5, with TRBD2 matching over 7 bases. Germline loops: CDR1 LGHNA, CDR2 YNFKEQ. The CDR3 length is 15 residues. Trimming removed 1 base from V and 1 base from J; junction bases left unmatched: 3. The CDR3 nucleotides read TGTGCCAGCAGCCAAGTGGGGACTACCCAAGAGACCCAGTACTTC. Translating it yields CASSQVGTTQETQYF.

This chain joins TRBV28 and TRBJ2-7; no clear D gene. The CDR3 contains 14 residues. The V end lost 3 bases, the J end lost 1 base, and 10 bases lay between the germline ends. The germline V gene has CDR1 MDHEN and CDR2 SYDVKM. Written as DNA, the CDR3 is TGTGCCAGCAGTTTCTCACTTAGATCCTACGAGCAGTACTTC. It codes for CASSFSLRSYEQYF.

J is TRBJ2-7 and V is TRBV5-1; a possible D gene is TRBD1 (6 bases). Germline CDR1 is SGHRS and CDR2 is YFSETQ. This CDR3 is 15 amino acids long. The V end lost 4 bases, the J end lost 5 bases, and 19 bases lay between the germline ends. The CDR3: CASSLWDKGINEQYF. The CDR3, as DNA: TGCGCCAGCAGCCTATGGGACAAGGGTATCAACGAGCAGTACTTC.

This chain connects TRBV18 to TRBJ2-7, with 11 bases matching TRBD1. V lost 6 bases, J lost 0 bases, and 7 bases stayed unmatched. This CDR3 spans 16 amino acids. The germline gives CDR1 KGHSH, CDR2 LQKENI. As DNA, the CDR3 is TGTGCCAGCTCCGGACAGGGGGCTCCAGACTCCTACGAGCAGTACTTC. Translation: CASSGQGAPDSYEQYF.

This chain links TRBV27 with TRBJ2-3; the match to TRBD2 covers 7 bases. This CDR3 has 14 amino acids. J was trimmed by 4 bases and V by 8 bases; bases with no gene match: 9. Germline CDR1 MNHEY, CDR2 SMNVEV (reference sequence). DNA of the CDR3: TGTGCCAGCCACCCGGGGAGGGGAGCAGATACGCAGTATTTT. Amino acids: CASHPGRGADTQYF.

About this clone itself: The same CDR3 can be traced to other DNA sequences in this sample. The chain recombines TRBV3-1 (or the pseudogene TRBV3-2) with TRBJ2-7; 8 nucleotides agree with TRBD1. J was trimmed by 4 bases and V by 6 bases; bases with no gene match: 8. Germline V lookup: CDR1 LGHDT, CDR2 YNNKEL (reference sequence). This CDR3 contains 14 residues. CDR3 amino acids: CASSQDRVRYEQYF. CDR3 coding DNA: TGTGCCAGCAGTCAGGACAGGGTTCGTTACGAGCAGTACTTC.

Turning to this clone: This sample also contains other DNA sequences that code for the same CDR3. This chain joins TRBV7-2 and TRBJ2-2; 8 nucleotides agree with TRBD1. The germline CDR1 and CDR2 sequences are SGHTA and FQGNSA. V shed 1 base, J shed 5 bases, and the junction held 3 bases outside the gene matches. The CDR3 sequence is 15 residues long. CDR3: CASSLGQGRTGELFF. The CDR3 bases are TGTGCCAGCAGCTTAGGACAGGGGAGGACCGGGGAGCTGTTTTTT.

The V and J genes are TRBV25-1 and TRBJ1-2; no definite D call. CDR3 size: 15 residues. V was shortened by 6 bases and J by 5 bases, with 19 bases between the two germline ends. Germline lookup yields CDR1 MGHDK and CDR2 SYGVNS. The CDR3: CASRGLRDGEYGYTF. CDR3 in DNA: TGTGCCAGCAGGGGCCTCCGGGATGGGGAATATGGCTACACCTTC.

Turning to this clone: This sample also contains other DNA sequences that code for the same CDR3. The J gene is TRBJ1-1, the V gene TRBV5-1, with D possibly matching TRBD1 (5 bases). Between the trimmed V and J ends, which lost 0 bases and 0 bases, there was a span of 9 bases. CDR1 and CDR2 from the germline V gene are SGHRS and YFSETQ. The CDR3 loop spans 15 amino acids. For the CDR3, the DNA is TGCGCCAGCAGCTTGGTAGACAGCTTGAACACTGAAGCTTTCTTT. Its protein is CASSLVDSLNTEAFF.

This clone appeared a single time. The chain couples TRBV4-3 to TRBJ2-7, with D maybe TRBD2 (6 bases). This CDR3 is built from 15 residues. The germline V gene has CDR1 LGHNA and CDR2 YSLEER. Trimming shortened V by 1 base and J by 0 bases, and 10 bases separated the two germline ends. CDR3 loop: CASSQGPGVSYEQYF. The CDR3 DNA reads TGCGCCAGCAGCCAAGGCCCGGGGGTCTCCTACGAGCAGTACTTC.

This chain links TRBV19 with TRBJ2-7; the match to TRBD1 covers 11 bases. Germline assignment: CDR1 LNHDA and CDR2 SQIVND (reference sequence). V dropped 5 bases and J dropped 7; count of bases not matched to a gene: 7. The CDR3 is 14 amino acids. CDR3 residues: CASSSPGQGEEQYF. The CDR3 DNA reads TGTGCCAGTAGTTCACCGGGACAGGGGGAGGAGCAGTACTTC. The full variable domain, completed using reference TRBV19 and TRBJ2-7, is DGGITQSPKYLFRKEGQNVTLSCEQNLNHDAMYWYRQDPGQGLRLIYYSQIVNDFQKGDIAEGYSVSREKKESFPLTVTSAQKNPTAFYLCASSSPGQGEEQYFGPGTRLTVT.

This sequence joins TRBV5-1 and TRBJ2-2; the match to TRBD1 covers 9 bases. J lost 6 bases, V lost 4 bases, and 10 bases had no gene match. CDR1 and CDR2 (germline): SGHRS, YFSETQ. The CDR3 loop spans 16 amino acids. This chain's CDR3 is CASSLFGTGSSGELFF. CDR3 DNA sequence: TGCGCCAGCAGCCTATTCGGGACAGGGTCGTCCGGGGAGCTGTTTTTT. The full variable domain, completed using reference TRBV5-1 and TRBJ2-2, is KAGVTQTPRYLIKTRGQQVTLSCSPISGHRSVSWYQQTPGQGLQFLFEYFSETQRNKGNFPGRFSGRQFSNSRSEMNVSTLELGDSALYLCASSLFGTGSSGELFFGEGSRLTVL.

The chain carries TRBV20-1 and TRBJ1-2; D unresolved. Germline V gene lookup returns CDR1 DFQATT and CDR2 SNEGSKA (reference sequence). The CDR3 is 11 residues long. The DNA of the CDR3 is TGCAGCCTTTTTTTGCGCGATGGCTACACCTTC. Its protein is CSLFLRDGYTF.

The J gene is TRBJ1-2, the V gene TRBV28, with D perhaps TRBD1 (6 bases). The length of the CDR3 is 13 residues. From germline, CDR1 is MDHEN and CDR2 SYDVKM. Trimming pared 7 bases from V and 8 bases from J, leaving 17 bases between. CDR3 bases: TGTGCCAGCACCGTTATGACAGGCCGCGGCTACACCTTC. Encoded protein: CASTVMTGRGYTF.

The rearrangement links TRBV6-6 to TRBJ2-1, with 15 nucleotides matching TRBD2. The V gene end was trimmed by 5 bases and the J gene end by 4 bases; junction bases not matched to a gene: 3. The germline CDR1 and CDR2 sequences are MNHNY and SVGAGI (reference sequence). The CDR3 is 16 amino acids. DNA for the CDR3: TGTGCCAGCAGTAGAGGGACTAGCGGGAGGTACAATGAGCAGTTCTTC. Translating gives CASSRGTSGRYNEQFF.

This clone has only one observation. This chain connects TRBV19 to TRBJ2-5; D may be TRBD1 (6 bases). Germline CDR1 reads LNHDA; CDR2 reads SQIVND (reference sequence). Trimming stripped 4 bases from V and 4 bases from J, with 16 bases between. There are 15 residues in the CDR3. CDR3 sequence: CASSRDIKDGETQYF. CDR3 DNA sequence: TGTGCCAGTAGTAGGGACATCAAAGACGGAGAGACCCAGTACTTC.

This clone was counted a single time. The chain couples TRBV19 to TRBJ2-2, with TRBD1 as a possible D gene (5 bases). Germline CDR1 and CDR2: LNHDA and SQIVND (reference sequence). The CDR3 length is 14 residues. Trimming stripped 4 bases from V and 5 bases from J, with 11 bases between. The CDR3 DNA reads as TGTGCCAGTAGTAGAAAGCAGGGTACCGGGGAGCTGTTTTTT. Translated: CASSRKQGTGELFF.

The rearrangement joins TRBV6-5 to TRBJ2-5; TRBD1 matches at 8 bases. V was pared by 6 bases and J by 5 bases, with 5 bases of the junction left unmatched. The CDR3 is 13 amino acids. The germline V gene has CDR1 MNHEY and CDR2 SVGAGI. Here the CDR3 reads CASRETGVETQYF. The CDR3 DNA is TGTGCCAGCAGGGAGACAGGGGTTGAGACCCAGTACTTC.